This T cell receptor (beta chain) came from a study of tumor and adjacent non-tumor tissue in lung cancer (dated by TCRdb to 2016 to 2019). Regarding the complete study: The cohort included roughly 11 adenocarcinoma, 2 squamous cell carcinoma and 1 small cell lung cancer patients. In total, sequencing yielded 125,075,908 productive TCRbeta reads, which works out to an average of about 3.9 million reads per sample. Bulk TCRbeta repertoires were compared between lung tumor tissue and matched distant non-tumor lung tissue obtained from around 14 lung cancer patients. TCRbeta CDR3 sequencing was performed on 30 to 35 paired specimens, with one tumor sample and one normal lung sample collected per patient. The approximately 15 patients were aged about 31 to 76 years, included about ten men and 5 women, and had TNM stage I to III disease.

Notes on this clonotype: The antigen this receptor binds is unknown. In this CDR3 the conserved last residue, phenylalanine or tryptophan, is missing, so a read error is likely.

RNA was isolated from bulk, unsorted tissue, and RNA quality was assessed with a NanoDrop ND-1000 and an Agilent 2100. Normal lung samples were distant non-tumor tissue taken more than 3 cm from the tumor edge. Donors were newly diagnosed lung cancer patients admitted for thoracic surgery in China between August and November 2014, without prior chemotherapy. Anyone who had undergone radiotherapy or chemotherapy before, or who had another cancer at the same time, was left out of the study. Surgical tissue pieces of about 1-2.1 cm3 were preserved in RNAlater solution and stored at -80 °C until use. What the authors observed across the whole study: The top 100 clones made up a significantly larger cumulative share of the repertoire in normal lung than in tumor tissue. Peripheral blood was not sequenced, so blood TCRbeta repertoires were not examined in the lung cancer patients of the study. Tumor tissue showed significantly greater TCR diversity (inverse Simpson) than normal lung tissue (roughly 430 vs 170, P = 0.0075, Mann-Whitney U test). Neither the sequencing platform nor unique molecular identifiers are mentioned in the methods. The cohort had only 15 patients, and the authors noted that larger samples and more detailed clinical data are needed. TCR diversity was significantly higher in younger patients, and greater tumor TCR diversity was associated with shorter overall survival and shorter disease-free survival.

The library was obtained by multiplex PCR. The sequencer listed for this sample is Illumina HiSeq 2500. Following protocols modified from ARM-PCR, the researchers constructed TCRbeta libraries through three rounds of nested PCR with primers (Table S4). PCR products of 200-500 bp were gel-excised and purified with the QIAquick gel extraction kit before sequencing. Regarding the original processing steps: Trimmomatic was used to clean the reads, FLASH was used to merge the reads into complete CDR3 sequences, and MiTCR was used to assign the reads to V(D)J germline segments. VDJtools was used to compute clonal diversity as the inverse Simpson's index. In-frame sequences lacking a premature stop codon were counted as productive reads. TCRdb reworked the public reads: Q25 trimming with fastp, MiXCR clone assembly, productive beta chains retained. Each entry merges the rows of one CDR3 protein and shows their most common DNA and genes. In this record, the V and J calls reflect TCRdb's handling and not the investigators' own analysis. The sample data list roughly 90,000 distinct CDR3 sequences, and around 82% of these were observed just once. Of the sample, 20% to 25% falls within the top ten clones.

The material sequenced was distant non-tumor lung tissue. The source is a woman aged 45-59 years with non-small cell lung cancer.

Here the CDR3 is given as CANSLLMLGIEAFL. The sequenced DNA is TGTGCCAACAGCTTGCTAATGCTGGGAATTGAAGCTTTCTTA. This sequence uses TRBV11-2 and TRBJ1-1, with the D segment identity uncertain. Inclusive of both ends, the CDR3 amounts to 14 amino acids. Only the CDR3 DNA stays, 42 bases, in frame from base 1. CDR1 SGHAT and CDR2 FQNNGV are derived from the germline V gene.